The 23 T cell receptor beta chains presented below share a single source sample, sequenced in a study of cytomegalovirus exposure and HLA in healthy donors. Primers: 60 Vbeta forward and 13 Jbeta reverse. Using immunoSEQ multiplex PCR, the repertoire was profiled, and TCRdb retains in-frame clones only, with some absent. Of fewer than 65,000 clones listed, around three quarters are singletons. The source material was PBMCs. These receptors came from a woman between 40 and 50 years old in good health and CMV-seropositive.

The V and J genes are TRBV30 and TRBJ1-2; D remains ambiguous. CDR3 length: 12 residues. Germline CDR1 GTSNPN, CDR2 SVGIG (reference sequence). V lost 4 bases and J lost 6, with 12 bases in between. The CDR3 region has the DNA TGTGCCTGGAATCCGAGCCCCAATGGCTACACCTTC. It is translated as CAWNPSPNGYTF. Full variable domain (outside the CDR3, taken from reference TRBV30 and TRBJ1-2): SQTIHQWPATLVQPVGSPLSLECTVEGTSNPNLYWYRQAAGRGLQLLFYSVGIGQISSEVPQNLSASRPQDRQFILSSKKLLLSDSGFYLCAWNPSPNGYTFGSGTRLTVV.

CDR3 in DNA: TGTGCCAGCAGCTCTCCAAAAGGACAACGGGAAAAACTGTTTTTT. The encoded protein is CASSSPKGQREKLFF. J is TRBJ1-4 and V is TRBV7-9; perhaps TRBD1 as D (5 bases). CDR3 length: 15 residues. The ends were cut back, 4 bases at V and 8 bases at J, with 17 bases in the middle. Germline V gives CDR1 SEHNR, CDR2 FQNEAQ (reference sequence).

This clone was observed a handful of times. This sequence joins TRBV5-6 and TRBJ2-7; a possible D gene is TRBD2 (6 bases). The V gene lost 4 bases and the J gene lost 2 bases, with 13 bases spanning the gap. The CDR3 is 14 amino acids. Germline values: CDR1 SGHDT, CDR2 YYEEEE. In nucleotides, the CDR3 is TGTGCCAGCAGCGTCGCAGGACTAACCTACGAGCAGTACTTC. This translates into CASSVAGLTYEQYF.

The rearrangement links TRBV10-3 to TRBJ2-5, with a weak D call TRBD2 (5 bases). Per the germline V gene, CDR1 is ENHRY and CDR2 is SYGVKD. This CDR3 is 11 amino acids long. DNA of the CDR3: TGTGCGACCCTAGCAGTCGAGACCCAGTACTTC. Its translation: CATLAVETQYF.

This clone was picked up one time. The rearrangement joins TRBV19 to TRBJ2-1; a possible D gene is TRBD2 (7 bases). The CDR3 has 15 amino acids. Deletions cut 5 bases from V and 4 bases from J, with 15 bases between. The germline V gene has CDR1 LNHDA and CDR2 SQIVND (reference sequence). The chain's CDR3 is CASSPFEGGYNEQFF. In DNA, the CDR3 is TGTGCCAGTAGTCCATTCGAGGGGGGGTACAATGAGCAGTTCTTC.

This clone was seen a handful of times. The chain uses TRBV4-1 and TRBJ2-3; maybe TRBD2 (6 bases). V was cut by 1 base and J by 3 bases, with 14 bases left in between. The length of the CDR3 is 16 residues. Germline lookup yields CDR1 MGHRA and CDR2 YSYEKL. The CDR3 sequence is CASSQGFAAGTDTQYF. CDR3 bases: TGCGCCAGCAGCCAAGGTTTCGCGGCGGGGACAGATACGCAGTATTTT.

The CDR3 protein is CATSDGGSDTQYF. Written as DNA, the CDR3 is TGTGCCACCAGCGACGGGGGATCAGATACGCAGTATTTT. The J gene is TRBJ2-3, the V gene TRBV15; possibly TRBD2 for D (6 bases). Trimming took off 5 bases at V and 4 bases at J, with 10 bases between the two ends. Germline CDR1 and CDR2: LNHNV and YYDKDF (reference sequence). The CDR3 extends over 13 amino acids.

This clone was recorded once. The chain recombines TRBV11-2 with TRBJ1-3; tentative D call: TRBD1 (6 bases). This CDR3 is 16 amino acids long. In germline, CDR1 is SGHAT, CDR2 FQNNGV. Trimming removed 5 bases at V and 2 bases at J, with 16 bases between. The CDR3 here is CASSPIGGAPGNTIYF. CDR3 DNA: TGTGCCAGCAGCCCAATTGGGGGGGCGCCTGGAAACACCATATATTTT.

With regard to this clone: Relative to the germline gene, one junction end is altered; a read error may explain this. The chain joins TRBV30 to TRBJ1-2; D is perhaps TRBD1 (6 bases). Germline assignment: CDR1 GTSNPN and CDR2 SVGIG (reference sequence). The CDR3 contains 17 residues. CDR3 residues: CARRLWPLDRYDYGYTF. As DNA, the CDR3 is TGTGCCCGGAGGCTTTGGCCCCTGGACAGATACGACTATGGCTACACCTTC.

CDR3 bases: TGTGCCAGCTCACTTCATCAGGGATACGAGCAGTACTTC. Its protein is CASSLHQGYEQYF. The chain has TRBV18 and TRBJ2-7, with D perhaps TRBD1 (5 bases). Trimming shortened V by 4 bases and J by 4 bases, and 11 bases separated the two germline ends. CDR1 is KGHSH, CDR2 LQKENI, per germline. The CDR3 spans 13 residues.

The rearrangement links TRBV6-1 to TRBJ1-2, with a tentative D call TRBD1 (5 bases). Trimming left V 2 bases short and J 2 bases short, with 15 bases between. The length of the CDR3 is 16 residues. Germline V gene lookup returns CDR1 MNHNS and CDR2 SASEGT. CDR3 DNA: TGTGCCAGCAGTGAATCTTCTAGGTCAGGGAACTATGGCTACACCTTC. It translates to CASSESSRSGNYGYTF.

V gene TRBV7-9 combines with J gene TRBJ1-4; 8 bases map to TRBD1. The germline V gene has CDR1 SEHNR and CDR2 FQNEAQ (reference sequence). The J segment lost 6 bases and the V segment lost 3 bases, leaving 9 bases of the junction unmatched. CDR3 length equals 16 residues. CDR3 DNA: TGTGCCAGCAGCTTCAGCAAGGACAGGGTAGATGAAAAACTGTTTTTT. Translating it yields CASSFSKDRVDEKLFF.

The chain is built from TRBV6-5 and TRBJ2-7; TRBD1 agrees at 8 bases. CDR1 and CDR2 (germline): MNHEY, SVGAGI. CDR3 length: 15 residues. Trimming cost V 6 bases and J 2 bases; bases outside gene matches: 9. CDR3 nucleotide sequence: TGTGCCAGCAGCCACTTGGGGACAGGTCCCTACGAGCAGTACTTC. Protein: CASSHLGTGPYEQYF.

The chain joins TRBV6-6 to TRBJ2-7, with unresolved D. V lost 2 bases and J 1 base, leaving 6 bases between the germline ends. Germline V gives CDR1 MNHNY, CDR2 SVGAGI (reference sequence). The CDR3 is 13 residues long. The DNA of the CDR3 is TGTGCCAGCAGTTACGAGATTTCCTACGAGCAGTACTTC. Its protein is CASSYEISYEQYF.

J is TRBJ1-6 and V is TRBV5-1, with 7 positions matching TRBD1. The CDR3 loop spans 18 amino acids. The trim removed 4 bases at V and 9 bases at J, leaving 19 bases unmatched. Germline V lookup: CDR1 SGHRS, CDR2 YFSETQ. The CDR3 bases are TGCGCCAGCAGCCCGAGGGACAGCGGAGGTGGTTTGTTTTCACCCCTCCACTTT. Its translation is CASSPRDSGGGLFSPLHF.

As DNA, the CDR3 is TGCGCCAGCAGCTTGGGCAGCCCAGGGACCGGGGAGCTGTTTTTT. Translated: CASSLGSPGTGELFF. The chain combines TRBV5-1 with TRBJ2-2; perhaps TRBD1 as D (5 bases). Trimming took off 0 bases at V and 5 bases at J, with 11 bases between the two ends. Germline lookup yields CDR1 SGHRS and CDR2 YFSETQ. CDR3 length: 15 amino acids.

This clone was picked up a small number of times. The chain carries TRBV5-4 and TRBJ1-2, with 7 nucleotides matching TRBD1. The germline gives CDR1 SGHNT, CDR2 YYREEE (reference sequence). V lost 0 bases and J lost 5; bases outside the gene matches: 4. The CDR3 length is 14 residues. The CDR3 reads CASSLGGDRYGYTF. CDR3 coding DNA: TGTGCCAGCAGCTTGGGGGGGGACAGATATGGCTACACCTTC.

The CDR3 is CASSLGRAAQETQYF. CDR3 DNA sequence: TGTGCCAGCAGCTTAGGGAGGGCGGCCCAAGAGACCCAGTACTTC. This chain joins TRBV11-2 and TRBJ2-5; D possibly corresponds to TRBD2 (6 bases). The CDR3 covers 15 residues. In germline, CDR1 is SGHAT, CDR2 FQNNGV. With 1 base removed from V and 1 base from J, the gap between germline ends came to 10 bases. The whole variable domain, filled in from reference TRBV11-2 and TRBJ2-5, reads EAGVAQSPRYKIIEKRQSVAFWCNPISGHATLYWYQQILGQGPKLLIQFQNNGVVDDSQLPKDRFSAERLKGVDSTLKIQPAKLEDSAVYLCASSLGRAAQETQYFGPGTRLLVL.

J is TRBJ1-1 and V is TRBV6-5; 7 bases fit TRBD1. Germline CDR1 is MNHEY and CDR2 is SVGAGI. The V and J ends lost 4 bases and 5 bases, in that order; junction bases with no gene match: 10. The CDR3 runs to 15 residues. The CDR3 DNA reads as TGTGCCAGCAGTTCCCCGGGCAGGGGGAATACTGAAGCTTTCTTT. Translated, it gives CASSSPGRGNTEAFF.

The chain links TRBV7-3 to TRBJ2-2; 7 bases are shared with TRBD1. Germline trimming cut 6 bases from V and 9 bases from J; bases unmatched to any gene: 13. Looked up from germline, CDR1 is SGHTA and CDR2 is FQGTGA. This CDR3 is built from 15 residues. The CDR3 DNA reads TGTGCCAGCAGTTCCACAGGGGCCCCTTCTAGGGAGCTGTTTTTT. It codes for CASSSTGAPSRELFF.

The chain is built from TRBV7-9 and TRBJ1-1; TRBD1 might be the D (6 bases). The CDR3 runs to 14 residues. Germline V lookup: CDR1 SEHNR, CDR2 FQNEAQ (reference sequence). With 5 bases removed from V and 7 bases from J, the gap between germline ends came to 17 bases. The CDR3 region is CASSRSYRDGEAFF. In DNA, the CDR3 is TGTGCCAGCAGCAGATCATACAGGGATGGTGAAGCTTTCTTT.

The chain carries TRBV6-5 and TRBJ2-1; 7 bases match TRBD2. CDR1 is MNHEY and CDR2 is SVGAGI in the germline V gene. The CDR3 covers 14 residues. V was clipped by 7 bases and J by 3 bases; unmatched bases: 6. The chain's CDR3 is CASNPTGGYNEQFF. CDR3 nucleotides: TGTGCCAGCAATCCTACGGGAGGCTACAATGAGCAGTTCTTC.

The chain links TRBV7-9 to TRBJ2-4, with 8 positions matching TRBD2. Germline assignment: CDR1 SEHNR and CDR2 FQNEAQ (reference sequence). The CDR3 has 15 residues. With V trimmed by 5 bases and J by 2 bases, 5 bases remained unmatched. Here the CDR3 reads CASSPAGGTKNIQYF. Here the CDR3 DNA reads TGTGCCAGCAGCCCGGCGGGGGGCACCAAAAACATTCAGTACTTC.